A single sample is the source of the 20 T cell receptor beta chains below, sequenced in a study of OX40 agonist ivuxolimab in advanced cancers. Data came from immunoSEQ multiplex PCR; TCRdb stores just in-frame clones and leaves some out. Of 30,000 to 40,000 clones in the sample, about three quarters are singletons; the top ten hold roughly an eighth. Specimen: CD4+ or CD8+ T cells sorted from blood, collected in a trial of the OX40 agonist ivuxolimab. These receptors were taken from an adult with an advanced solid tumor such as melanoma, head and neck, liver or kidney cancer.

The chain uses TRBV11-1 and TRBJ2-5; D is possibly TRBD2 (6 bases). The germline CDR1 and CDR2 sequences are SGHAT and FQDESV (reference sequence). The CDR3 sequence is 16 residues long. Trimming took 6 bases from V and 2 from J, leaving 19 bases between them. Here the CDR3 DNA reads TGTGCCAGCAGTGAAACCCCGGGAGTAGGACAAGAGACCCAGTACTTC. It codes for CASSETPGVGQETQYF. Full variable domain (remainder filled in from reference TRBV11-1 and TRBJ2-5): EAEVAQSPRYKITEKSQAVAFWCDPISGHATLYWYRQILGQGPELLVQFQDESVVDDSQLPKDRFSAERLKGVDSTLKIQPAELGDSAMYLCASSETPGVGQETQYFGPGTRLLVL.

The chain couples TRBV19 to TRBJ1-3, with D uncertain. Per the germline V gene, CDR1 is LNHDA and CDR2 is SQIVND (reference sequence). Trimming removed 7 bases from V and 9 bases from J, with 16 bases in between. The CDR3 loop spans 13 amino acids. The CDR3 spells CASISTFLATIYF. CDR3 in DNA: TGTGCCAGTATTTCAACATTCCTGGCCACCATATATTTT. Full variable domain (rest looked up from reference TRBV19 and TRBJ1-3): DGGITQSPKYLFRKEGQNVTLSCEQNLNHDAMYWYRQDPGQGLRLIYYSQIVNDFQKGDIAEGYSVSREKKESFPLTVTSAQKNPTAFYLCASISTFLATIYFGEGSWLTVV.

The genes are TRBV30 and TRBJ2-2, with TRBD2 matching 16 bases. The germline gives CDR1 GTSNPN, CDR2 SVGIG (reference sequence). The CDR3 loop spans 19 amino acids. V lost 4 bases, J lost 4 bases, and 12 bases stayed unmatched. The CDR3 loop is CAWKRGTSGRAQITGELFF. CDR3 nucleotides: TGTGCCTGGAAGCGGGGGACTAGCGGGAGGGCCCAGATCACCGGGGAGCTGTTTTTT.

This rearrangement joins TRBV5-6 to TRBJ2-7; maybe TRBD1 (5 bases). V was cut by 2 bases and J by 6 bases, with 9 bases left in between. The germline V gene encodes CDR1 SGHDT and CDR2 YYEEEE. The CDR3 is 12 amino acids. The CDR3 region has the DNA TGTGCCAGCAGCTTATCAGGGTTCGAGCAGTACTTC. Protein product: CASSLSGFEQYF.

This sequence joins TRBV18 and TRBJ2-1; 9 positions match TRBD2. With 5 bases clipped from V and 12 bases from J, the junction kept 5 bases outside the gene matches. The CDR3 has 12 amino acids. CDR1 KGHSH and CDR2 LQKENI come from the germline V gene. The CDR3 here is CASSSGLARQFF. The CDR3 nucleotides read TGTGCCAGCTCATCTGGACTAGCGAGGCAGTTCTTC.

The chain carries TRBV28 and TRBJ1-3, with TRBD1 identical over 8 bases. V trimming: 5 bases; J trimming: 2 bases; junction bases outside the gene matches: 5. This CDR3 contains 15 residues. The germline gives CDR1 MDHEN, CDR2 SYDVKM. The CDR3 spells CASSTQGAAGNTIYF. CDR3 bases: TGTGCCAGCAGTACGCAGGGGGCTGCTGGAAACACCATATATTTT.

In its sample, this clone was seen a few times. The V and J genes are TRBV7-3 and TRBJ2-1; D may match TRBD1 or TRBD2 (5 bases each). The CDR3 contains 16 residues. CDR1 and CDR2 (germline): SGHTA, FQGTGA. Trimming took off 3 bases at V and 0 bases at J, with 12 bases between the two ends. CDR3 amino acids: CASSFEGTSSYNEQFF. The CDR3 region has the DNA TGTGCCAGCAGCTTTGAGGGGACGAGCTCCTACAATGAGCAGTTCTTC.

The V call is TRBV11-3, the J call TRBJ2-2; 9 nucleotides line up with TRBD1. V shed 5 bases, J shed 3 bases, and the junction held 4 bases outside the gene matches. CDR3 length: 15 amino acids. Germline V gene lookup returns CDR1 SGHNT and CDR2 YENEEA. CDR3 nucleotide sequence: TGTGCCAGCAGCCCCGGGACAGGGTACACCGGGGAGCTGTTTTTT. Protein product: CASSPGTGYTGELFF.

The chain uses TRBV2 and TRBJ1-3; D not certain. Trimming pared 8 bases from V and 0 bases from J, leaving 8 bases between. This CDR3 region has 13 residues. Per germline, CDR1 SNHLY and CDR2 FYNNEI. CDR3 loop: CASLRGSGNTIYF. For the CDR3, the DNA is TGTGCCAGCCTCCGGGGCTCTGGAAACACCATATATTTT.

The chain links TRBV10-1 to TRBJ2-3, with 14 bases identical to TRBD2. The CDR3 length is 19 residues. Germline assignment: CDR1 WNHNN and CDR2 SYGVQD (reference sequence). V trimming: 6 bases; J trimming: 2 bases; junction bases outside the gene matches: 13. The CDR3 DNA sequence: TGCGCCAGCAGCGGAACGGGACTAGCGGGAGTTGGGGCCACAGATACGCAGTATTTT. Amino acids: CASSGTGLAGVGATDTQYF.

This chain uses TRBV6-1 with TRBJ1-1; D is ambiguous. V was cut by 2 bases and J by 0 bases, with 4 bases left in between. The V gene's germline CDR1 is MNHNS and CDR2 SASEGT. This CDR3 is built from 13 residues. CDR3 in DNA: TGTGCCAGCAGTGAATCTTTGAACACTGAAGCTTTCTTT. Protein product: CASSESLNTEAFF.

The J gene is TRBJ2-1, the V gene TRBV6-4; the D gene is possibly TRBD2 (5 bases). The CDR3 extends over 14 amino acids. Germline V gene data show CDR1 as MRHNA and CDR2 as SNTAGT. V gave up 9 bases and J gave up 6 bases, with 18 bases separating them. The CDR3 region has the DNA TGTGCCAGTCATAAGGGCGATCGGGGCAATGAGCAGTTCTTC. It yields the protein CASHKGDRGNEQFF.

The J gene is TRBJ1-2, the V gene TRBV5-8; 10 positions agree with TRBD1. CDR3 length equals 14 residues. Germline V gene lookup returns CDR1 SGHTS and CDR2 YDEGEE. Trimming took 4 bases from V and 4 from J; bases not matched to a gene: 4. CDR3 protein: CASSPTGGSYGYTF. CDR3 nucleotides: TGTGCCAGCAGCCCGACAGGGGGCAGCTATGGCTACACCTTC.

The chain uses TRBV30 and TRBJ2-5; D is unresolved. V was cut by 3 bases and J by 5 bases, with 10 bases left in between. Looked up from germline, CDR1 is GTSNPN and CDR2 is SVGIG (reference sequence). This CDR3 has 12 residues. For the CDR3, the DNA is TGTGCCTGGAGCCCCGGATTGGAGACCCAGTACTTC. As protein: CAWSPGLETQYF.

CDR3 amino acids: CASSLGPGGNTDTQYF. The CDR3, as DNA: TGCGCCAGCAGCTTGGGGCCAGGGGGCAACACAGATACGCAGTATTTT. V usage is TRBV5-1 and J usage is TRBJ2-3, with TRBD1 matching 8 bases. This CDR3 has 16 residues. V gave up 0 bases and J gave up 2 bases; unmatched junction bases: 5. In germline, CDR1 is SGHRS, CDR2 YFSETQ.

J is TRBJ2-1 and V is TRBV28; 16 positions agree with TRBD2. V was pared by 5 bases and J by 3 bases, with 13 bases of the junction left unmatched. This CDR3 is 20 amino acids long. Per the germline V gene, CDR1 is MDHEN and CDR2 is SYDVKM. The CDR3 DNA follows: TGTGCCAGCAGTCAAGTATCCGGGACTAGCGGGAGGGCCCTCTACAATGAGCAGTTCTTC. This codes for CASSQVSGTSGRALYNEQFF. Supplemented by reference TRBV28 and TRBJ2-1, the full variable domain reads DVKVTQSSRYLVKRTGEKVFLECVQDMDHENMFWYRQDPGLGLRLIYFSYDVKMKEKGDIPEGYSVSREKKERFSLILESASTNQTSMYLCASSQVSGTSGRALYNEQFFGPGTRLTVL.

The chain recombines TRBV27 with TRBJ2-5, with TRBD1 identical over 9 bases. In germline, CDR1 is MNHEY, CDR2 SMNVEV (reference sequence). V lost 6 bases and J lost 2; bases outside the gene matches: 1. The CDR3 consists of 13 residues. CDR3 in amino acids: CASRTGGQETQYF. CDR3 bases: TGTGCCAGCAGGACAGGGGGACAAGAGACCCAGTACTTC.

Details on this clone: Germline and junction disagree at one end, which may indicate a read error. The chain couples TRBV23-1 to TRBJ2-3; TRBD2 matches 8 bases. TRBV23-1 is noted as an ORF with a role that remains uncertain. This CDR3 spans 11 amino acids. CDR3 in amino acids: CASLSGNTQCF. DNA of the CDR3: TGCGCCAGCCTTAGCGGGAACACGCAGTGTTTT.

The V call is TRBV2, the J call TRBJ2-6; 7 bases line up with TRBD1. The trim removed 6 bases at V and 0 bases at J, leaving 2 bases unmatched. From germline, CDR1 is SNHLY and CDR2 FYNNEI. There are 15 residues in the CDR3. DNA for the CDR3: TGTGCCAGCAGCACAGGGGTCTCTGGGGCCAACGTCCTGACTTTC. Translated, it gives CASSTGVSGANVLTF.

In DNA form, the CDR3 reads TGTGCCAGCAGTTGGAGGACAGGGGTAAATCAGCCCCAGCATTTT. Translated: CASSWRTGVNQPQHF. The chain couples TRBV28 to TRBJ1-5; the match to TRBD1 covers 9 bases. Germline loops: CDR1 MDHEN, CDR2 SYDVKM. V was pared by 4 bases and J by 4 bases, with 5 bases of the junction left unmatched. The CDR3 has 15 residues.